The present T cell receptor (beta chain) was sequenced within a study of lymphopenia after photon versus proton radiotherapy. Overall study results and limits: After the lymphocyte nadir, photon-treated repertoires showed oligoclonal expansion, especially of CD8+ Temra cells. Proton therapy kept repertoires fairly stable, unlike photons, which gained effector/memory cells. Only patients who died were analyzed for survival; proton advantage is unproven.

About this clone: The antigen is undetermined.

V lost 4 bases to trimming and J lost 1 base; unmatched junction nucleotides: 9. The CDR3 runs to 17 residues. Germline assignment: CDR1 SGHDN and CDR2 FVKESK. TCRdb keeps only in-frame clones here, not all; method: immunoSEQ multiplex PCR. This sample carries approximately 30,000 clones, around 94% of them seen once, and the ten largest clones take roughly 0.78%. The rearrangement joins TRBV14 to TRBJ2-7; 11 nucleotides agree with TRBD1. The material was peripheral blood, obtained from a patient treated with photon-based radiotherapy. This receptor was taken from a woman between 50 and 59 years old with cholangiocarcinoma. The DNA of the CDR3 is TGTGCCAGCAGCCCTCCGGCCGGGACAGGGGGATCCTACGAGCAGTACTTC. It translates to CASSPPAGTGGSYEQYF.